This T cell receptor (beta chain) appears in the sequencing data of a study of blood T cell repertoires in COVID-19. Study in general: COVID-19 samples, acute and convalescent, were from the United States, Italy and Spain.

Some clones are missing from TCRdb's copy, which holds only in-frame ones; the method was immunoSEQ multiplex PCR. The data show about 250,000 clones, with around 89% seen just once and roughly 2.2% held by the top ten. The CDR3 contains 14 residues. V was pared by 8 bases and J by 6 bases, with 10 bases of the junction left unmatched. Per germline, CDR1 SNHLY and CDR2 FYNNEI. Seattle-derived patients entered the study during active infection and were followed longitudinally. The source material was peripheral blood. The V call is TRBV2, the J call TRBJ1-2, with 9 nucleotides matching TRBD1. This TCR was sampled from a woman aged 55-69 years with COVID-19, enrolled during active disease. CDR3 sequence: CASFSMGQGNGYTF. CDR3 sequence (DNA): TGTGCCAGCTTTTCTATGGGACAGGGAAATGGCTACACCTTC.